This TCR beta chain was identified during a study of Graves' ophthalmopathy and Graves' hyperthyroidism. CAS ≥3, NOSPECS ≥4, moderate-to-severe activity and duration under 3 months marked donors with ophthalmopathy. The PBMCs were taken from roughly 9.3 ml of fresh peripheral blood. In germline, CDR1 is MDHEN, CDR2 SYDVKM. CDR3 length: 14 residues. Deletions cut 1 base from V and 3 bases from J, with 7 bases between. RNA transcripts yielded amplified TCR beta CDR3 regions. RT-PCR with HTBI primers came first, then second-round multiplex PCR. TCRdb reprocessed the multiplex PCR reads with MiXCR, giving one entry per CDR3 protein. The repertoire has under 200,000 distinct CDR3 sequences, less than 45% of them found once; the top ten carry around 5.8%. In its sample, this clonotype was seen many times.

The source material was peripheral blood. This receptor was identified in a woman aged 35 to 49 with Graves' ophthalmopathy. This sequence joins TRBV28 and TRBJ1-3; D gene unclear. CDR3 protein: CASSLLAVGNTIYF. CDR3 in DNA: TGTGCCAGCAGTTTATTGGCAGTTGGAAACACCATATATTTT. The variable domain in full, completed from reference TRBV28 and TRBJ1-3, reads DVKVTQSSRYLVKRTGEKVFLECVQDMDHENMFWYRQDPGLGLRLIYFSYDVKMKEKGDIPEGYSVSREKKERFSLILESASTNQTSMYLCASSLLAVGNTIYFGEGSWLTVV.